The next 25 T cell receptor beta chains were all read from a single sample in a study of blood T cell repertoires in COVID-19. Only in-frame clones appear in the TCRdb table, and some are missing; sequencing was by immunoSEQ multiplex PCR. Of 200,000 to 250,000 clones in the sample, 86% are singletons; the top ten hold just over 3%. Sequencing was performed on peripheral blood. The receptor source for this set is a woman in her twenties or thirties who had recovered from COVID-19.

CDR3 region: CASSYTGGSSYNEQFF. For the CDR3, the DNA is TGTGCCAGCAGCTACACCGGGGGGAGCTCCTACAATGAGCAGTTCTTC. This sequence joins TRBV11-1 and TRBJ2-1, with 7 bases lining up with TRBD2. The V gene end was trimmed by 4 bases and the J gene end by 0 bases; junction bases not matched to a gene: 6. The CDR3 has 16 amino acids. Germline V gives CDR1 SGHAT, CDR2 FQDESV (reference sequence).

This chain connects TRBV9 to TRBJ2-2; 7 bases align to TRBD1. There are 13 residues in the CDR3. V was pared by 2 bases and J by 7 bases, with 2 bases of the junction left unmatched. Per germline, CDR1 SGDLS and CDR2 YYNGEE. The chain's CDR3 is CASSVNRGGELFF. The CDR3 DNA follows: TGTGCCAGCAGCGTCAACAGGGGCGGGGAGCTGTTTTTT.

This clone was seen only a few times. This chain connects TRBV2 to TRBJ1-1; TRBD1 agrees at 9 bases. Germline-derived CDR1 and CDR2 are SNHLY and FYNNEI. The junction had 9 bases not matched to a gene; V was cut back by 7 bases and J by 0 bases. The CDR3 spans 16 residues. The CDR3 sequence is CASKEGTGFMNTEAFF. The DNA for the CDR3 is TGTGCCAGCAAAGAGGGGACAGGGTTCATGAACACTGAAGCTTTCTTT.

V usage is TRBV21-1 and J usage is TRBJ2-6; the table names TRBD1, a call not compared with the DNA. TRBV21-1 is a documented pseudogene. The CDR3 runs 17 residues. CDR3 region: CASSKRTGGSGANVLTF. CDR3 nucleotide sequence: TGTGCCAGCAGCAAAAGGACAGGGGGATCTGGGGCCAACGTCCTGACTTTC.

This clone was counted only a few times. This chain uses TRBV5-4 with TRBJ1-6, with 9 bases matching TRBD1. The CDR3 has 15 amino acids. The V gene end was trimmed by 4 bases and the J gene end by 9 bases; junction bases not matched to a gene: 8. Germline V lookup: CDR1 SGHNT, CDR2 YYREEE (reference sequence). The CDR3: CASSTGDRDASPLHF. DNA for the CDR3: TGTGCCAGCAGCACAGGGGACAGGGACGCTTCACCCCTCCACTTT. Full variable domain (outside the CDR3, taken from reference TRBV5-4 and TRBJ1-6): ETGVTQSPTHLIKTRGQQVTLRCSSQSGHNTVSWYQQALGQGPQFIFQYYREEENGRGNFPPRFSGLQFPNYSSELNVNALELDDSALYLCASSTGDRDASPLHFGNGTRLTVT.

This rearrangement joins TRBV24-1 to TRBJ2-7; tentatively, D is TRBD1 (6 bases). Per germline, CDR1 KGHDR and CDR2 SFDVKD. V was cut by 2 bases and J by 0 bases, with 7 bases left in between. This CDR3 has 14 residues. In nucleotides, the CDR3 is TGTGCCACCAGTGATTACAGGGTCTCCTACGAGCAGTACTTC. It translates to CATSDYRVSYEQYF.

This chain uses TRBV29-1 with TRBJ2-3; TRBD1 matches at 8 bases. The CDR3 covers 14 residues. Per germline, CDR1 SQVTM and CDR2 ANQGSEA. Trimming at V came to 6 bases and at J to 2 bases, leaving 7 bases not matched to a gene. The DNA for the CDR3 is TGCAGCGTGGCCGGGACAGGCGACACAGATACGCAGTATTTT. Protein sequence: CSVAGTGDTDTQYF.

The J gene is TRBJ2-7, the V gene TRBV3-1 (or the pseudogene TRBV3-2); 7 bases are a match to TRBD1. Germline V gives CDR1 LGHDT, CDR2 YNNKEL (reference sequence). The CDR3 has 14 amino acids. Trimming at V came to 1 base and at J to 2 bases, leaving 2 bases not matched to a gene. CDR3 residues: CASSQVGQAYEQYF. In nucleotides, the CDR3 is TGTGCCAGCAGCCAAGTCGGACAGGCCTACGAGCAGTACTTC.

J is TRBJ1-1 and V is TRBV5-1, with a possible D match to TRBD1 (5 bases). V was trimmed by 0 bases and J by 11 bases, leaving 14 bases between them. This CDR3 has 13 amino acids. Germline values: CDR1 SGHRS, CDR2 YFSETQ. CDR3 nucleotides: TGCGCCAGCAGCTTGGAGGGGCTGCCCGGGGCTTTCTTT. Protein sequence: CASSLEGLPGAFF. Filled out from reference TRBV5-1 and TRBJ1-1, the complete variable domain reads KAGVTQTPRYLIKTRGQQVTLSCSPISGHRSVSWYQQTPGQGLQFLFEYFSETQRNKGNFPGRFSGRQFSNSRSEMNVSTLELGDSALYLCASSLEGLPGAFFGQGTRLTVV.

The rearrangement joins TRBV3-1 (or the pseudogene TRBV3-2) to TRBJ1-2, with no clear D. The CDR3 runs to 14 residues. V lost 0 bases, J lost 7 bases, and 12 bases lay in between. Per germline, CDR1 LGHDT and CDR2 YNNKEL (reference sequence). Here the CDR3 reads CASSQDEAIGGYTF. In DNA form, the CDR3 reads TGTGCCAGCAGCCAAGATGAGGCTATCGGTGGCTACACCTTC.

In DNA, the CDR3 is TGCGCCAGCAGCAGGGGCGGATTTAACTATGGCTACACCTTC. Translating it yields CASSRGGFNYGYTF. The genes are TRBV5-1 and TRBJ1-2; possible D gene TRBD1, 5 bases. The V end lost 4 bases, the J end lost 1 base, and 11 bases lay between the germline ends. CDR1 and CDR2 (germline): SGHRS, YFSETQ. This CDR3 has 14 residues.

The chain recombines TRBV6-1 with TRBJ2-5, with 11 positions matching TRBD2. Unmatched junction bases numbered 3, after V lost 1 base and J lost 5 bases. CDR3 size: 15 residues. Germline V gene data show CDR1 as MNHNS and CDR2 as SASEGT. CDR3 region: CASSEGGLAAETQYF. As DNA, the CDR3 is TGTGCCAGCAGTGAAGGGGGACTAGCGGCGGAGACCCAGTACTTC.

This rearrangement joins TRBV19 to TRBJ1-2, with D possibly matching TRBD1 (6 bases). Germline values: CDR1 LNHDA, CDR2 SQIVND (reference sequence). V was pared by 5 bases and J by 8 bases, with 15 bases between. CDR3 length: 13 amino acids. The CDR3 region has the DNA TGTGCCAGTAGTGTTTCCAGGACAGCCGGCTACACCTTC. Translating it yields CASSVSRTAGYTF.

V usage is TRBV7-6 and J usage is TRBJ2-1; a possible D gene is TRBD2 (6 bases). The CDR3 is 16 amino acids. Germline CDR1 reads SGHVS; CDR2 reads FNYEAQ. V lost 4 bases and J lost 1, with 14 bases in between. For the CDR3, the DNA is TGTGCCAGCAGCTACGACGGAGGGGCTTCCTACAATGAGCAGTTCTTC. Translation gives CASSYDGGASYNEQFF.

The chain employs TRBV4-1 and TRBJ2-3; D is perhaps TRBD2 (7 bases). Germline CDR1 is MGHRA and CDR2 is YSYEKL. Trimming pared 6 bases from V and 6 bases from J, leaving 22 bases between. This CDR3 is 16 amino acids long. The CDR3 DNA reads as TGCGCCAGCAGGTCAGTCGGGGGGCCGGTAAAGGATACGCAGTATTTT. Translating it yields CASRSVGGPVKDTQYF.

A single count supports this clone. The CDR3 nucleotides read TGCGCCAGCAGCCAAGTAATCGCCACGGCGGGCTACGAGCAGTACTTC. It encodes CASSQVIATAGYEQYF. The chain links TRBV4-3 to TRBJ2-7; D may be TRBD2 (5 bases). V was shortened by 1 base and J by 3 bases, with 16 bases between the two germline ends. The CDR3 sequence is 16 residues long. Germline V gene lookup returns CDR1 LGHNA and CDR2 YSLEER.

This sequence joins TRBV5-6 and TRBJ1-6; D gene ambiguous. Germline V lookup: CDR1 SGHDT, CDR2 YYEEEE. Trimming took off 1 base at V and 5 bases at J, with 13 bases between the two ends. The CDR3 is made up of 16 amino acids. The chain's CDR3 is CASSLRRAVDNSPLHF. The CDR3 nucleotides read TGTGCCAGCAGCTTGAGGAGGGCGGTGGATAATTCACCCCTCCACTTT.

The chain carries TRBV2 and TRBJ1-4, with 8 nucleotides matching TRBD1. This CDR3 is built from 15 residues. V shed 6 bases and J 7 bases; nucleotides not matched to a gene: 10. Looked up from germline, CDR1 is SNHLY and CDR2 is FYNNEI. The CDR3 loop is CASRKIQGAGEKLFF. CDR3 DNA sequence: TGTGCCAGCAGAAAAATCCAGGGGGCTGGTGAAAAACTGTTTTTT. Full variable domain (remainder filled in from reference TRBV2 and TRBJ1-4): EPEVTQTPSHQVTQMGQEVILRCVPISNHLYFYWYRQILGQKVEFLVSFYNNEISEKSEIFDDQFSVERPDGSNFTLKIRSTKLEDSAMYFCASRKIQGAGEKLFFGSGTQLSVL.

V and J are TRBV6-1 and TRBJ1-1; D might be TRBD1 (6 bases). Between the trimmed V and J ends, which lost 3 bases and 4 bases, there was a span of 9 bases. Germline values: CDR1 MNHNS, CDR2 SASEGT. This CDR3 spans 13 amino acids. CDR3 sequence: CASSEGGATEAFF. In DNA, the CDR3 is TGTGCCAGCAGTGAGGGGGGGGCCACTGAAGCTTTCTTT.

The chain joins TRBV12-3 or TRBV12-4 to TRBJ1-2; D remains unclear. The CDR3 consists of 13 residues. V was cut by 3 bases and J by 7 bases, with 12 bases left in between. CDR3 sequence reads: CASSFTREGGYTF. The CDR3 region has the DNA TGTGCCAGCAGTTTTACCCGGGAAGGTGGCTACACCTTC.

This clone was recorded only once. The V call is TRBV7-6, the J call TRBJ2-1, with 11 positions matching TRBD2. This CDR3 spans 16 amino acids. V trimming: 5 bases; J trimming: 9 bases; junction bases outside the gene matches: 12. The germline gives CDR1 SGHVS, CDR2 FNYEAQ. The CDR3: CASSNYLAGGPGEQFF. The CDR3 DNA is TGTGCCAGCAGCAACTACTTAGCGGGGGGGCCCGGTGAGCAGTTCTTC.

The chain joins TRBV4-3 to TRBJ2-5; 8 positions agree with TRBD2. The junction had 8 bases not matched to a gene; V was cut back by 1 base and J by 4 bases. CDR1 LGHNA and CDR2 YSLEER come from the germline V gene. This CDR3 spans 16 amino acids. The CDR3 reads CASSQAPPGGGETQYF. In DNA, the CDR3 is TGCGCCAGCAGCCAAGCTCCCCCGGGGGGGGGAGAGACCCAGTACTTC.

This clone occurred once. This rearrangement joins TRBV2 to TRBJ1-2, with 9 bases lining up with TRBD1. Germline CDR1 and CDR2: SNHLY and FYNNEI. V dropped 8 bases and J dropped 8; count of bases not matched to a gene: 15. The CDR3 consists of 15 residues. CDR3 nucleotide sequence: TGTGCCAGCCATAGGAGGGACAGGGCTACTATGGGCTACACCTTC. Translation: CASHRRDRATMGYTF.

This clone was picked up a small number of times. The rearrangement links TRBV25-1 to TRBJ1-1; TRBD1 might be the D (5 bases). The CDR3 consists of 13 residues. Per the germline V gene, CDR1 is MGHDK and CDR2 is SYGVNS. The germline V and J ends were trimmed by 3 bases and 7 bases, with 12 bases remaining between them. CDR3 in amino acids: CASSDTWGGEAFF. For the CDR3, the DNA is TGTGCCAGCAGTGATACATGGGGGGGTGAAGCTTTCTTT. Full variable domain (remainder filled in from reference TRBV25-1 and TRBJ1-1): EADIYQTPRYLVIGTGKKITLECSQTMGHDKMYWYQQDPGMELHLIHYSYGVNSTEKGDLSSESTVSRIRTEHFPLTLESARPSHTSQYLCASSDTWGGEAFFGQGTRLTVV.

The chain combines TRBV9 with TRBJ1-2; 7 positions agree with TRBD1. V lost 4 bases, J lost 5 bases, and 11 bases stayed unmatched. CDR1 SGDLS and CDR2 YYNGEE come from the germline V gene. This CDR3 contains 15 residues. As DNA, the CDR3 is TGTGCCAGCAGCCCGCCCCTGGACAGGTCGTATGGCTACACCTTC. Translation gives CASSPPLDRSYGYTF.